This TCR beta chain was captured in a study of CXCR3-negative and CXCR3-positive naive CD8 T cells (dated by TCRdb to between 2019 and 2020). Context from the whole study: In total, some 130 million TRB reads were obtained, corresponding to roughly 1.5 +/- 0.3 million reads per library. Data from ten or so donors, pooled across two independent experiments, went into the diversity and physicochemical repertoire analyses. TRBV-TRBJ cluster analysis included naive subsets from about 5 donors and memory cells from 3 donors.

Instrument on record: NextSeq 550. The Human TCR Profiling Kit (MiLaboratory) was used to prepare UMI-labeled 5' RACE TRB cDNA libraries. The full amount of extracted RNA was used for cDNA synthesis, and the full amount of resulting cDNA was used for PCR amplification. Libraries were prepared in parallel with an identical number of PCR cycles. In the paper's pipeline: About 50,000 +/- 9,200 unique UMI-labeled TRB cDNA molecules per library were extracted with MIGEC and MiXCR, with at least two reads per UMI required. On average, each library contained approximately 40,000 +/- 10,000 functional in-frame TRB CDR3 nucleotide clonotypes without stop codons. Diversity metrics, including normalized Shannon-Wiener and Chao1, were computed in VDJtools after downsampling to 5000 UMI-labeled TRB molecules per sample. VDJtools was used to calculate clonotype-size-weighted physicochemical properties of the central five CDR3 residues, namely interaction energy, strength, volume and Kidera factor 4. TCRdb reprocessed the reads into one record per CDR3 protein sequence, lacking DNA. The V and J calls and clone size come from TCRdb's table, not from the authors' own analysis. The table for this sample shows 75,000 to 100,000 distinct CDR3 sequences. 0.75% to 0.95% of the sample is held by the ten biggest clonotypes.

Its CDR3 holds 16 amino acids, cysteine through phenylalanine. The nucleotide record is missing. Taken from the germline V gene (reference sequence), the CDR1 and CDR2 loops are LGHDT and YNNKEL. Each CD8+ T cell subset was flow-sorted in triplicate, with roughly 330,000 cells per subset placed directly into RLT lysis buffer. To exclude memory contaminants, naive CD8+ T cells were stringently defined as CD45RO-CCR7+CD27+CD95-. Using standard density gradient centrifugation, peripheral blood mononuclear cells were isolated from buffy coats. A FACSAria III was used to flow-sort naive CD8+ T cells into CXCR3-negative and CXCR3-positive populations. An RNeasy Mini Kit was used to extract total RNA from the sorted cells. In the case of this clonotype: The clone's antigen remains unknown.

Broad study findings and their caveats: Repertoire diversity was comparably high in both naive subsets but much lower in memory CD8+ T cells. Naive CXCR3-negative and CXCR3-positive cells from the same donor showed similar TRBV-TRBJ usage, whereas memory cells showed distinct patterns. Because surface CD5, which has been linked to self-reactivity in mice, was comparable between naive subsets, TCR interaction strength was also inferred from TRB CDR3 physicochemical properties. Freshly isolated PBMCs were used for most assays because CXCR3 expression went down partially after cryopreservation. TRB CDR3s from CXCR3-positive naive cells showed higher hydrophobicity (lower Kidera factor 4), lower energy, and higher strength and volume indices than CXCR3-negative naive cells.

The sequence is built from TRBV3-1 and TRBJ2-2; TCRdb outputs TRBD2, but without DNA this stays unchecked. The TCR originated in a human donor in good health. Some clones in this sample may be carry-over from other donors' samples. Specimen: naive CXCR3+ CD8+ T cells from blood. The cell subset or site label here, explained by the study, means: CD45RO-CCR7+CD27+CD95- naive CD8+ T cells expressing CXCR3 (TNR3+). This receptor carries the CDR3 CASTYGSGGYTGELFF. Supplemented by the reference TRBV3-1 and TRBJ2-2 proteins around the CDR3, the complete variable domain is DTAVSQTPKYLVTQMGNDKSIKCEQNLGHDTMYWYKQDSKKFLKIMFSYNNKELIINETVPNRFSPKSPDKAHLNLHINSLELGDSAVYFCASTYGSGGYTGELFFGEGSRLTVL.